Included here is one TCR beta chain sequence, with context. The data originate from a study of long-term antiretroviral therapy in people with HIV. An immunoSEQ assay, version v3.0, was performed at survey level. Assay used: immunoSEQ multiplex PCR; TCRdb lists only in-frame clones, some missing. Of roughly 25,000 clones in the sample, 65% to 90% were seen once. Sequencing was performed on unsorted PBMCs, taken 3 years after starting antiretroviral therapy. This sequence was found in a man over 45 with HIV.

Here the CDR3 reads CASKTSGSSYEQYF. Here the CDR3 DNA reads TGTGCCAGTAAGACTAGCGGGAGCTCCTACGAGCAGTACTTC. V usage is TRBV19 and J usage is TRBJ2-7, with 12 bases aligning to TRBD2. The V segment lost 7 bases and the J segment 0 bases; nucleotides outside the gene matches: 1. The CDR3 covers 14 residues. Germline CDR1 is LNHDA and CDR2 is SQIVND (reference sequence).